This T cell receptor (beta chain) was documented in a study of spatial heterogeneity in lung cancer. Study overall: Within raw reads, each unique TCR and UMI combination appeared on average more than ten times. General study results and limits: Ubiquitous expanded tumor TCRs were seen in blood more at resection than at follow-up.

V was shortened by 3 bases and J by 1 base, with 11 bases between the two germline ends. The CDR3 has 15 amino acids. The germline CDR1 and CDR2 sequences are SEHNR and FQNEAQ (reference sequence). The sample holds many counts of this clonotype. Its antigen is not known. All TCR cDNA molecules were individually tagged with a unique molecular identifier. TCRdb used MiXCR to reprocess the 5' RACE reads, holding one entry per CDR3 protein. The sample comprises about 44,000 distinct CDR3 sequences, roughly 13% of which are singletons, and 55% to 65% rests with the top ten. The sample's time point: sample taken at primary tumor resection. The input material, whole RNA from tumor, nontumor lung or frozen PBMC, was sequenced unsorted.

The genes are TRBV7-9 and TRBJ2-3, with D perhaps TRBD2 (6 bases). This sequence originates from a male donor with early-stage non-small cell lung cancer. The sequenced sample was PBMCs, obtained at surgery. The CDR3 DNA sequence: TGTGCCAGCAGCTTTCCCGGACTACGCACAGATACGCAGTATTTT. Translated, it gives CASSFPGLRTDTQYF.